These T cell receptor beta chains were read from a single sample in a study of T cells after yellow fever vaccination. Using its own MiXCR run on the 5' RACE reads, TCRdb lists one record per CDR3 protein. The table lists about 300,000 distinct CDR3 sequences, roughly 8.7% of them singletons. The sample was CD4+ T cells sorted from PBMCs, taken 5 days after the yellow fever booster vaccination. Every receptor here comes from a man between 18 and 29 years old who received the YFV17D yellow fever vaccine. Both conserved end residues are part of each CDR3. The order of the fields is clone size, J gene, V gene, CDR3 protein. Clone size, where shown, is once, few, many, or a class for clones that have expanded.

clone_size: few; j_call: TRBJ1-3; v_call: TRBV5-1; cdr3_aa: CASSLVGQVSGNTIYF
clone_size: -; j_call: TRBJ1-1; v_call: TRBV20-1; cdr3_aa: CSASRDRGPQAFF
clone_size: -; j_call: TRBJ1-1; v_call: TRBV6-2/TRBV6-3; cdr3_aa: CASSPDRAPGVEAFF
clone_size: -; j_call: TRBJ1-1; v_call: TRBV7-6; cdr3_aa: CASSLGLDTEAFF
clone_size: -; j_call: TRBJ2-4; v_call: TRBV4-3; cdr3_aa: CASSKAMTGDGRIQYF
clone_size: -; j_call: TRBJ1-6; v_call: TRBV4-3; cdr3_aa: CASSQDYGRPDNSPLHF
clone_size: -; j_call: TRBJ1-1; v_call: TRBV5-1; cdr3_aa: CASSSDSSGTEAFF
clone_size: many; j_call: TRBJ2-5; v_call: TRBV7-2; cdr3_aa: CASRATSRETQYF
clone_size: few; j_call: TRBJ1-3; v_call: TRBV6-2/TRBV6-3; cdr3_aa: CASRWTGGNTIYF
clone_size: many; j_call: TRBJ2-1; v_call: TRBV30; cdr3_aa: CAWSRTSKYNEQFF
clone_size: many; j_call: TRBJ2-5; v_call: TRBV5-1; cdr3_aa: CASSVFRGQETQYF
clone_size: -; j_call: TRBJ1-5; v_call: TRBV19; cdr3_aa: CASSIDHRVSNQPQHF
clone_size: few; j_call: TRBJ2-3; v_call: TRBV5-1; cdr3_aa: CASSIGQGDPDTQYF
clone_size: -; j_call: TRBJ2-3; v_call: TRBV15; cdr3_aa: CATSRELAGGQDTQYF
clone_size: many; j_call: TRBJ2-3; v_call: TRBV6-5; cdr3_aa: CASSQLLRPRGTDTQYF
clone_size: few; j_call: TRBJ1-6; v_call: TRBV7-2; cdr3_aa: CASSEYYNSPLHF
clone_size: many; j_call: TRBJ1-6; v_call: TRBV20-1; cdr3_aa: CSAKWRSSPLHF
clone_size: few; j_call: TRBJ2-1; v_call: TRBV30; cdr3_aa: CAWSSPYEQFF
clone_size: -; j_call: TRBJ2-3; v_call: TRBV5-1; cdr3_aa: CASSWQVPSTDTQYF
clone_size: many; j_call: TRBJ2-5; v_call: TRBV6-5; cdr3_aa: CASRRGAQETQYF
clone_size: -; j_call: TRBJ1-5; v_call: TRBV12-3/TRBV12-4; cdr3_aa: CASSFNRQGNQPQHF
clone_size: -; j_call: TRBJ2-3; v_call: TRBV18; cdr3_aa: CASSQWSGGRTDTQYF
clone_size: many; j_call: TRBJ2-1; v_call: TRBV24-1; cdr3_aa: CATSDFGGAGYNEQFF
clone_size: many; j_call: TRBJ1-6; v_call: TRBV9; cdr3_aa: CASSETGSPLHF
clone_size: -; j_call: TRBJ2-5; v_call: TRBV5-6; cdr3_aa: CASSWGRVGRKTQYF
clone_size: -; j_call: TRBJ1-2; v_call: TRBV10-3; cdr3_aa: CAISPDALSSYTF
clone_size: -; j_call: TRBJ2-5; v_call: TRBV19; cdr3_aa: CASRGQGISSETQYF
clone_size: -; j_call: TRBJ2-5; v_call: TRBV18; cdr3_aa: CASSPPSVRETQYF
clone_size: -; j_call: TRBJ2-5; v_call: TRBV5-1; cdr3_aa: CASSLDIDRVETQYF
clone_size: few; j_call: TRBJ2-1; v_call: TRBV12-3/TRBV12-4; cdr3_aa: CASSLTHYEQFF
clone_size: -; j_call: TRBJ1-3; v_call: TRBV9; cdr3_aa: CASSALQGPHSGNTIYF
clone_size: many; j_call: TRBJ1-1; v_call: TRBV5-1; cdr3_aa: CASSFESDGYTEAFF
clone_size: many; j_call: TRBJ2-1; v_call: TRBV9; cdr3_aa: CASSRTGTSGGLRGNEQFF
clone_size: -; j_call: TRBJ2-3; v_call: TRBV6-5; cdr3_aa: CASSYSGTAVGADTQYF
clone_size: few; j_call: TRBJ1-2; v_call: TRBV6-5; cdr3_aa: CASTSGTDYGYTF
clone_size: -; j_call: TRBJ1-2; v_call: TRBV7-9; cdr3_aa: CASSSIQWGSSNYGYTF
clone_size: few; j_call: TRBJ2-3; v_call: TRBV19; cdr3_aa: CASSRRRPSTDTQYF
clone_size: few; j_call: TRBJ1-4; v_call: TRBV4-3; cdr3_aa: CASSQDSLIGGEKLFF
clone_size: few; j_call: TRBJ1-6; v_call: TRBV9; cdr3_aa: CASSVRGTNSPLHF
clone_size: -; j_call: TRBJ2-4; v_call: TRBV6-2/TRBV6-3; cdr3_aa: CASSLRAGGILAKNIQYF
clone_size: many; j_call: TRBJ1-1; v_call: TRBV3-2; cdr3_aa: CASARQGNTEAFF
clone_size: -; j_call: TRBJ1-1; v_call: TRBV2; cdr3_aa: CASTPIGGFTEAFF
clone_size: -; j_call: TRBJ2-3; v_call: TRBV5-1; cdr3_aa: CASSLPRGLQDTQYF
clone_size: few; j_call: TRBJ2-5; v_call: TRBV7-2; cdr3_aa: CASSLSQLVQETQYF
clone_size: -; j_call: TRBJ2-3; v_call: TRBV5-8; cdr3_aa: CASSPPLGTDTQYF